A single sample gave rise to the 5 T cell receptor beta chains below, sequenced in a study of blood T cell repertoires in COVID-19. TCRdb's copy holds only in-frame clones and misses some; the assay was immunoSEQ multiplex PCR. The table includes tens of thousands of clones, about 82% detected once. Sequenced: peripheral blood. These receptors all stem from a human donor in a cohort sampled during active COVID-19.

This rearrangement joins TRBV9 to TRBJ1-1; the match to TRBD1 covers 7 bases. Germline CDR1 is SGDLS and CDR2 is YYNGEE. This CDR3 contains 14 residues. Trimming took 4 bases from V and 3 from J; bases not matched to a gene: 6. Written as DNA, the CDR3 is TGTGCCAGCAGCCCCGGGACAGTACACACTGAAGCTTTCTTT. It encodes CASSPGTVHTEAFF.

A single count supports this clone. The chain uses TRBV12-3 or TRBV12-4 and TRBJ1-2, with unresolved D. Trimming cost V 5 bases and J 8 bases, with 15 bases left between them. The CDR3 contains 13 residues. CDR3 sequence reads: CASSLGEGRGYTF. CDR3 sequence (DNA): TGTGCCAGCAGTCTCGGGGAGGGCCGGGGCTACACCTTC.

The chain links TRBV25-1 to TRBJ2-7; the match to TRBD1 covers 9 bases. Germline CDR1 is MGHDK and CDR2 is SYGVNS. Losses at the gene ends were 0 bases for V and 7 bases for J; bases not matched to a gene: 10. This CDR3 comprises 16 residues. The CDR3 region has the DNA TGTGCCAGCAGTGAATATTTGGGACAGGGACTCTCTGAGCAGTACTTC. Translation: CASSEYLGQGLSEQYF.

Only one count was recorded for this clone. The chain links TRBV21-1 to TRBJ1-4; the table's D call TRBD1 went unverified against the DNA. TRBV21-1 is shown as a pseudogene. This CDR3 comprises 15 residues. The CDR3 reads CASSQSRGYNEKLFF. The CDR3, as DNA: TGTGCCAGCAGCCAAAGCAGGGGGTACAATGAAAAACTGTTTTTT.

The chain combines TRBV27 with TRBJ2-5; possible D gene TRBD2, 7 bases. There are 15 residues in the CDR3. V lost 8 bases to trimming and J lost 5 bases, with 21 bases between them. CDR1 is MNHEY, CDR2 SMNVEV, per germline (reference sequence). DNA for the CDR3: TGTGCCAGCGCTAGGGGGAGGGGTCTTGGGGAGACCCAGTACTTC. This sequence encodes CASARGRGLGETQYF.